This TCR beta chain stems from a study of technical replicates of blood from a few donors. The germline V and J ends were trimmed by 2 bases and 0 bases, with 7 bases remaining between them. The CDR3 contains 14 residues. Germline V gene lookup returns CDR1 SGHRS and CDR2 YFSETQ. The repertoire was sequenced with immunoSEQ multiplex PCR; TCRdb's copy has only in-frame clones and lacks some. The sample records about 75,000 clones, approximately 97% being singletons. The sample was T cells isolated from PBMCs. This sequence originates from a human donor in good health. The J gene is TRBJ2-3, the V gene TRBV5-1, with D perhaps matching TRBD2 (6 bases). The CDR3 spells CASSLLASTDTQYF. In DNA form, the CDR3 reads TGCGCCAGCAGCTTACTAGCTAGCACAGATACGCAGTATTTT.